Described below is a single T cell receptor (beta chain) sequence and its context. The target antigen is unknown. This record comes from a study of OX40 agonist ivuxolimab in advanced cancers. Study in general: Ivuxolimab is a fully human IgG2 antibody that activates OX40 (CD134). Eligibility rules accepted prior anti-PD-1, anti-PD-L1 or anti-CTLA-4 therapy, and approximately 40% had some. Among those treated, three patients had partial responses, one with hepatocellular carcinoma and two with cutaneous melanoma.

Sequencing was performed with immunoSEQ multiplex PCR; in TCRdb, only in-frame clones are kept and a portion is missing. The sample carries about 50,000 clones, roughly 90% recorded once. Whole-study results and caveats: At doses 0.1 to 3.0 mg/kg, CD4+ and CD8+ clones expanded.

This TCR came from an adult with an advanced solid tumor such as melanoma, head and neck, liver or kidney cancer. Sequenced here: CD4+ or CD8+ T cells sorted from blood, sampled in a trial of the OX40 agonist ivuxolimab.

In DNA form, the CDR3 reads TGTGCCAGCAGTTTCTCGGGACAGGGGGCCGATGGCTACACCTTC. Residues: CASSFSGQGADGYTF. The chain uses TRBV28 and TRBJ1-2, with TRBD1 matching 12 bases. Germline V gene lookup returns CDR1 MDHEN and CDR2 SYDVKM. CDR3 length equals 15 residues. The V gene end was trimmed by 3 bases and the J gene end by 6 bases; junction bases not matched to a gene: 5.